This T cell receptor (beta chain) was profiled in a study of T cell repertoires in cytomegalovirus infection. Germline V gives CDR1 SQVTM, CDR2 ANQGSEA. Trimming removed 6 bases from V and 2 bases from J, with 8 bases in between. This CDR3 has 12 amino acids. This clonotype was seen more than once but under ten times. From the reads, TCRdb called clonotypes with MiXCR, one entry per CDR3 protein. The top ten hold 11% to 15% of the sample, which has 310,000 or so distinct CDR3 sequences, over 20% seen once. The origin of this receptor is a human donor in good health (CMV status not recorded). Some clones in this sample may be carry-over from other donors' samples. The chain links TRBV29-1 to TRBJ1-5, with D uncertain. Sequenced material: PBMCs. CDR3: CSVTSGNQPQHF. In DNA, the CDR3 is TGCAGCGTGACCTCTGGCAATCAGCCCCAGCATTTT. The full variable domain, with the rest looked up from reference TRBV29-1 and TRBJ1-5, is SAVISQKPSRDICQRGTSLTIQCQVDSQVTMMFWYRQQPGQSLTLIATANQGSEATYESGFVIDKFPISRPNLTFSTLTVSNMSPEDSSIYLCSVTSGNQPQHFGDGTRLSIL.